This entry features one T cell receptor (beta chain) sequence. Then a second PCR, running about 6 to 11 cycles, was carried out with a sample-barcoded 5' primer and a J-beta primer mix. TCRdb reanalysed the 5' RACE reads using MiXCR and keeps one entry per CDR3 protein. The data contain over 1,300,000 distinct CDR3 sequences, 55% to 75% of them singletons. The V gene lost 1 base and the J gene lost 6 bases, with 15 bases spanning the gap. Germline V gene sequence: CDR1 MDHEN, CDR2 SYDVKM. CDR3 length: 15 residues. This specimen belongs to a study of blood T cells in healthy people across ages. The specimen was blood. The V and J genes are TRBV28 and TRBJ1-2; D gene ambiguous. This clonotype was obtained from a man aged 18 to 30 in good health. CDR3 amino acids: CASSLFREVDNGYTF. DNA for the CDR3: TGTGCCAGCAGTTTATTCCGTGAGGTAGATAATGGCTACACCTTC.